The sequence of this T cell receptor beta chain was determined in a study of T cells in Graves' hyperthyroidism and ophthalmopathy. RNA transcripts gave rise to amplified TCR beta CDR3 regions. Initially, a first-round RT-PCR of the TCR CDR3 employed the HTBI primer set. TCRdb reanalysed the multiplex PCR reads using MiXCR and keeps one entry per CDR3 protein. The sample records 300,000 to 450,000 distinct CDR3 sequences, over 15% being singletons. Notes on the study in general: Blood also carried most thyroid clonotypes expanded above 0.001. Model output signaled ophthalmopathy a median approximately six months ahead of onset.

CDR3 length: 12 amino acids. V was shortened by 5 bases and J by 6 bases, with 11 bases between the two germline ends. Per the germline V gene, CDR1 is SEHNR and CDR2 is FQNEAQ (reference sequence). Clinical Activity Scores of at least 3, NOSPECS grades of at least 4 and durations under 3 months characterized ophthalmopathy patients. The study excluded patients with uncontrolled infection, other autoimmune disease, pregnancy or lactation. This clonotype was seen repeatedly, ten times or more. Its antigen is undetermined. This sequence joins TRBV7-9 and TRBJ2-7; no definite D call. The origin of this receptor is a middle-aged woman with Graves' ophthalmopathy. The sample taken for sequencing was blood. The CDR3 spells CASSTRQSEQYF. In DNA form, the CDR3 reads TGTGCCAGCAGCACCCGACAAAGCGAGCAGTACTTC.